The following is a TCR beta chain sequence with its context. The data are from a study of control samples from healthy donors and cancer patients. Per the germline V gene, CDR1 is MNHEY and CDR2 is SMNVEV (reference sequence). The CDR3 length is 16 residues. J lost 0 bases, V lost 5 bases, and 5 bases had no gene match. The assay was immunoSEQ multiplex PCR, and TCRdb's table has in-frame clones only and misses some. The table records under 130,000 clones, around 88% of them present only once. The rearrangement uses TRBV27 and TRBJ2-2, with 8 positions matching TRBD2. The TCR originated in a man between 60 and 75 years old with lung cancer. Sample: PBMCs. The DNA of the CDR3 is TGTGCCAGCAGTCCAATAGCGGGGACGAACACCGGGGAGCTGTTTTTT. Translation gives CASSPIAGTNTGELFF.